Given below is one T cell receptor (beta chain) in context. The germline V gene encodes CDR1 SGHTS and CDR2 YDEGEE. This CDR3 region has 15 residues. Trimming left V 0 bases short and J 8 bases short, with 16 bases between. This sample is part of a study of T cell changes during pregnancy in multiple sclerosis. Here immunoSEQ multiplex PCR was the method, and the copy in TCRdb shows in-frame clones only, minus some. The data contain about 40,000 clones, roughly nine tenths of them singletons. This clonotype originated in a female donor with multiple sclerosis, enrolled in a pregnancy study. The sample was CD4+ T cells from peripheral blood mononuclear cells, taken in the first trimester of pregnancy. V is TRBV5-8 and J is TRBJ2-3; unclear D gene. The CDR3 loop is CASSLEQLSLGTQYF. The CDR3 coding sequence is TGTGCCAGCAGCTTGGAACAGCTTTCCTTAGGTACGCAGTATTTT.